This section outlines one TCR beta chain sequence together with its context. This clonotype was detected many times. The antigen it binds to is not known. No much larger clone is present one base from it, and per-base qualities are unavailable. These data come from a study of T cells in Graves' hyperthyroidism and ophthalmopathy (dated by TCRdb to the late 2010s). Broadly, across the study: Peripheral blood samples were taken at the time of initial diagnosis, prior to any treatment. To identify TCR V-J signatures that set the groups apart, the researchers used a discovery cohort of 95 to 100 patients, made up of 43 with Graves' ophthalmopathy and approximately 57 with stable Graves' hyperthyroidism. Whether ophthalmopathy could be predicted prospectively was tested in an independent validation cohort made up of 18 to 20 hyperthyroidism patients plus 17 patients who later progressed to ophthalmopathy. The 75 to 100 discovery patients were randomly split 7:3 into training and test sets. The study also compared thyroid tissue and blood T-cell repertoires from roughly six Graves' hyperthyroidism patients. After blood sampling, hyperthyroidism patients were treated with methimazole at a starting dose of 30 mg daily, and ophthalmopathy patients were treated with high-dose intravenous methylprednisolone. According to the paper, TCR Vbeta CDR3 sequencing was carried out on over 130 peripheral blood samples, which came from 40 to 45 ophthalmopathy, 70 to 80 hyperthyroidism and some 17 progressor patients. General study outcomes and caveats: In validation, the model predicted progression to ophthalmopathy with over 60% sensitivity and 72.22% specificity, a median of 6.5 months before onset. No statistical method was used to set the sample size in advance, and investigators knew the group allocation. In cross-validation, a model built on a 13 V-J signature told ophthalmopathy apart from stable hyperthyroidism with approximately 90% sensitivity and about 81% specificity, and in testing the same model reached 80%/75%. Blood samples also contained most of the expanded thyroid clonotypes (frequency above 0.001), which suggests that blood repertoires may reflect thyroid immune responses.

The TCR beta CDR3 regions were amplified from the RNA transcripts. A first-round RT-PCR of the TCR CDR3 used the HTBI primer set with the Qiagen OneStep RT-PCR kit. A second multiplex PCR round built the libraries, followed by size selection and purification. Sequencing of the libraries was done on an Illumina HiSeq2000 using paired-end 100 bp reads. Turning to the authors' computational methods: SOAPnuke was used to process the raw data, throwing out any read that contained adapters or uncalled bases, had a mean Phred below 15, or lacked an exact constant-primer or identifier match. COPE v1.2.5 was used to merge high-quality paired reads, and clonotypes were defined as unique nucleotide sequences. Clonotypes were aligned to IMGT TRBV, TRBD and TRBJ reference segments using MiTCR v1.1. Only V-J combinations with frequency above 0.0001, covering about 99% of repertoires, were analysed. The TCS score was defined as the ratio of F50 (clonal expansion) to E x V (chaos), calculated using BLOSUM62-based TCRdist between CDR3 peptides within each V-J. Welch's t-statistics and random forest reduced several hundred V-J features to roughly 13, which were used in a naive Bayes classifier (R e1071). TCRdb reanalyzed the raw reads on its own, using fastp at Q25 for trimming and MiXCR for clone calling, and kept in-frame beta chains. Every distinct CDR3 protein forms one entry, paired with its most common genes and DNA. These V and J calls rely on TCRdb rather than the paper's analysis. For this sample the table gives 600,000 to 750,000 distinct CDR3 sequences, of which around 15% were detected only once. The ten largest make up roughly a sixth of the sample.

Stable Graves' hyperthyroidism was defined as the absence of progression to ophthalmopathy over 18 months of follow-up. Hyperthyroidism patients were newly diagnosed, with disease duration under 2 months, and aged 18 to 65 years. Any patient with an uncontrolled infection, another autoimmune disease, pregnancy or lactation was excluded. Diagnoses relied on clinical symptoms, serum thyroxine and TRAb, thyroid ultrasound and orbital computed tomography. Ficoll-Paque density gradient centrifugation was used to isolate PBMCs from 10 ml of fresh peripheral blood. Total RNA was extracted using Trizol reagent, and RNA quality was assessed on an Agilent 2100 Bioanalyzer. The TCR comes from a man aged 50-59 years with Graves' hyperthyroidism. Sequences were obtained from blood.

The CDR3 reads CASSHRGQAYNEQFF. The DNA sequence reads TGTGCCAGCAGCCACAGGGGGCAAGCCTACAATGAGCAGTTCTTC. Recombination joined TRBV3-1 with TRBJ2-1, and TRBD1 matches 8 of the central bases. Relative to germline, V is missing 3 bases and J is missing 2 bases, with 3 bases of the junction outside any gene match. From the cysteine through the phenylalanine, the CDR3 covers 15 amino acids. Of all the DNA, just the CDR3 is kept, 45 bases in frame from base 1. CDR1 and CDR2, per the germline V gene (reference sequence), are LGHDT and YNNKEL.